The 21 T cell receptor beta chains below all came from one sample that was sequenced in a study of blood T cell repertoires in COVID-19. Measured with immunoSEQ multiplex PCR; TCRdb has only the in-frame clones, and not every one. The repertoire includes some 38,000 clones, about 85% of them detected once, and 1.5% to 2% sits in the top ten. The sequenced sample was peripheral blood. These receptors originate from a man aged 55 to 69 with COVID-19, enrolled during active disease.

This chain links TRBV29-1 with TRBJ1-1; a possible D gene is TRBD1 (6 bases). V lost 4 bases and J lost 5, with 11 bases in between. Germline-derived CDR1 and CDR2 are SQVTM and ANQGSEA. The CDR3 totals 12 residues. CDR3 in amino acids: CSVAGGRTEAFF. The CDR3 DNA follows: TGCAGCGTTGCTGGGGGCAGGACTGAAGCTTTCTTT.

CDR3 sequence (DNA): TGTGCCAGTAGACCGGGGAGAGGGATGAACACTGAAGCTTTCTTT. This translates into CASRPGRGMNTEAFF. This chain uses TRBV19 with TRBJ1-1; D remains ambiguous. The germline V gene has CDR1 LNHDA and CDR2 SQIVND (reference sequence). Trimming cost V 6 bases and J 0 bases, with 14 bases left between them. This CDR3 spans 15 amino acids.

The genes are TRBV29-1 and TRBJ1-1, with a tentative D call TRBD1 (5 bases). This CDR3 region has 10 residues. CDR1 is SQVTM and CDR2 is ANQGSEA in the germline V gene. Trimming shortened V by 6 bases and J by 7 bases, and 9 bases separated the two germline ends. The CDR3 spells CSVRQSEAFF. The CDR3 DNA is TGCAGCGTGAGACAGAGTGAAGCTTTCTTT.

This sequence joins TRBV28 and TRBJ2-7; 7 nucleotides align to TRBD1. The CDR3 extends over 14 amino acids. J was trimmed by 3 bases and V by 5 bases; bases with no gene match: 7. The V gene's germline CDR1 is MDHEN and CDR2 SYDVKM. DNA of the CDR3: TGTGCCAGCAGTCCTCTGGGACAGAGCTACGAGCAGTACTTC. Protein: CASSPLGQSYEQYF.

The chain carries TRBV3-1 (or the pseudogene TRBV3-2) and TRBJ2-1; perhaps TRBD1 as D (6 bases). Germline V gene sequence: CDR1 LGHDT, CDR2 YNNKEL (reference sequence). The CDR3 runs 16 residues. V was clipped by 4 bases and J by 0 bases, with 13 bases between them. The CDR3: CASSPLGGDSYNEQFF. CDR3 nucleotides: TGTGCCAGCAGCCCGTTAGGGGGAGACTCCTACAATGAGCAGTTCTTC.

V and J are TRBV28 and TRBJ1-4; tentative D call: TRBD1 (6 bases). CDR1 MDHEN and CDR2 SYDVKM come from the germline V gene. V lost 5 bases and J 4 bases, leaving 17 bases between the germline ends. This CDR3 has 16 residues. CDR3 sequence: CASSPLGGENNEKLFF. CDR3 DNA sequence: TGTGCCAGCAGTCCTCTTGGGGGCGAAAATAATGAAAAACTGTTTTTT.

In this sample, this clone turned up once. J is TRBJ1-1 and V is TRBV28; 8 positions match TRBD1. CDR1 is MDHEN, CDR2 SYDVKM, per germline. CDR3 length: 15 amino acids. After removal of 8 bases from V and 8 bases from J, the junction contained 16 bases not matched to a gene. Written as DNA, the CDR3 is TGTGCCAGCGCTGCAGGGGGCAATAGAAGGGCCGAAGCTTTCTTT. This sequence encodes CASAAGGNRRAEAFF.

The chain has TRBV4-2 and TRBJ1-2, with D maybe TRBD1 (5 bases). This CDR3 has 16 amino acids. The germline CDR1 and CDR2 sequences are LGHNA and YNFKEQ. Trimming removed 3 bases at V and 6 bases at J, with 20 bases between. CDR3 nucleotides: TGTGCCAGCAGCCAGCTTAGAGCCCTTACAGGAGATGGCTACACCTTC. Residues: CASSQLRALTGDGYTF.

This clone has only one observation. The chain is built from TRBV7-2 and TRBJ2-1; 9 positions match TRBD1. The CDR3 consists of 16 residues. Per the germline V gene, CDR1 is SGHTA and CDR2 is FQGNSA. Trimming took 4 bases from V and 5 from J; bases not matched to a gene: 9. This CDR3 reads CASSSPGTGFNNEQFF. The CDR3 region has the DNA TGTGCCAGCAGCTCACCCGGGACAGGGTTCAACAATGAGCAGTTCTTC.

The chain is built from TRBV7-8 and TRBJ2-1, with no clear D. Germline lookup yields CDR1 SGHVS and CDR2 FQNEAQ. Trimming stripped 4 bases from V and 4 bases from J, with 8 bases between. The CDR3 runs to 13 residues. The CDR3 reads CASSSVFYNEQFF. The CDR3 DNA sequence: TGTGCCAGCAGCTCGGTCTTTTACAATGAGCAGTTCTTC.

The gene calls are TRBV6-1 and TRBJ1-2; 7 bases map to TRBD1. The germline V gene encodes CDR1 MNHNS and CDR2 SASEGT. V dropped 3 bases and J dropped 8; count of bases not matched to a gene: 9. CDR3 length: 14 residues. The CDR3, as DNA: TGTGCCAGCAGTGATTGGACAGGCCCGGGGGGCTACACCTTC. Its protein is CASSDWTGPGGYTF.

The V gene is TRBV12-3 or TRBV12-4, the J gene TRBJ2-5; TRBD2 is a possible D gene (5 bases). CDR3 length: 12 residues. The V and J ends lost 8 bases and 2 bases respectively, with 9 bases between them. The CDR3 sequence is CASARVQETQYF. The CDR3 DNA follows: TGTGCCAGCGCGAGGGTACAAGAGACCCAGTACTTC.

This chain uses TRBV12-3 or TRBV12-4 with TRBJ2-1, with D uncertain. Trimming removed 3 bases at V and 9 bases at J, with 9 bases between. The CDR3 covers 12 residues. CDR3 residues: CASSLRRIEQFF. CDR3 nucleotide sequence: TGTGCCAGCAGTTTGAGAAGAATTGAGCAGTTCTTC.

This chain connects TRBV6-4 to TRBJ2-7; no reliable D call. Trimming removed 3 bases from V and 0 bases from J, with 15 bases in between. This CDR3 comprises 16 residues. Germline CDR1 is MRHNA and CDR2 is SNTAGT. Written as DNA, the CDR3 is TGTGCCAGCAGTGAATTAGAACCAAGCCTCTCCTACGAGCAGTACTTC. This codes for CASSELEPSLSYEQYF.

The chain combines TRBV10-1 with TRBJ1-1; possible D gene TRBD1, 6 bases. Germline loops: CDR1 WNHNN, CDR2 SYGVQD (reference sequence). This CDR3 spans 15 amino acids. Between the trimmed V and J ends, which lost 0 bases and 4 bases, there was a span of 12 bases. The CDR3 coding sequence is TGCGCCAGCAGTGAGTCCCGGGGGGCTACCACTGAAGCTTTCTTT. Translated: CASSESRGATTEAFF.

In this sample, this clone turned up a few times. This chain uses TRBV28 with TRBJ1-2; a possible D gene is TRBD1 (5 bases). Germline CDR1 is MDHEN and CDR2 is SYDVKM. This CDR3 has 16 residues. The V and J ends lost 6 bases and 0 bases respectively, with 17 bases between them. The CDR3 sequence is CASRMGGTSANYGYTF. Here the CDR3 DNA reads TGTGCCAGCAGGATGGGAGGGACCTCCGCTAACTATGGCTACACCTTC.

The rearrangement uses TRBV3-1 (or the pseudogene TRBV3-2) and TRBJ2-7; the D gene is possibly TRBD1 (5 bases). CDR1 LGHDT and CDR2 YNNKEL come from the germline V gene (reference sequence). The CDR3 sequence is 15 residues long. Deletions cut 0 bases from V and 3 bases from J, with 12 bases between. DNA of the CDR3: TGTGCCAGCAGCCAAGATAAGACAGTTCACTACGAGCAGTACTTC. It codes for CASSQDKTVHYEQYF.

The CDR3 nucleotides are TGTGCCAGCAGTGACCCGAGCTCTGGAAACACCATATATTTT. Residues: CASSDPSSGNTIYF. The rearrangement joins TRBV2 to TRBJ1-3, with D uncertain. The CDR3 consists of 14 residues. The ends were cut back, 3 bases at V and 0 bases at J, with 6 bases in the middle. Germline CDR1 reads SNHLY; CDR2 reads FYNNEI.

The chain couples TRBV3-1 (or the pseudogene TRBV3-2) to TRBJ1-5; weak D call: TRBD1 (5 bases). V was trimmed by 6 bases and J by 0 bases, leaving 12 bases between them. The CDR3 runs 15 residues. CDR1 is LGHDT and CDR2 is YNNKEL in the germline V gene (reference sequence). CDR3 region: CASRTGGVSNQPQHF. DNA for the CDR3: TGTGCCAGCAGAACTGGAGGGGTTAGCAATCAGCCCCAGCATTTT.

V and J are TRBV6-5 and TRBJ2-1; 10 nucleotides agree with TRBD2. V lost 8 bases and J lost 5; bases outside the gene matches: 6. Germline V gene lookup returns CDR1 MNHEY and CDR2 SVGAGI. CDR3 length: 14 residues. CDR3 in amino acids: CASRILAGDNEQFF. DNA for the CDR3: TGTGCCAGCCGAATTCTAGCGGGAGACAATGAGCAGTTCTTC.

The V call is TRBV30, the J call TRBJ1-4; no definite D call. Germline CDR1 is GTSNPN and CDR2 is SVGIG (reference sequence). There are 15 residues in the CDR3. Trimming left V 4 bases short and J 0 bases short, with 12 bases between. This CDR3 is CAWNRALATNEKLFF. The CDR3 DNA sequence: TGTGCCTGGAACCGCGCGCTAGCAACTAATGAAAAACTGTTTTTT. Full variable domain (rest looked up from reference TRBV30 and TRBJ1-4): SQTIHQWPATLVQPVGSPLSLECTVEGTSNPNLYWYRQAAGRGLQLLFYSVGIGQISSEVPQNLSASRPQDRQFILSSKKLLLSDSGFYLCAWNRALATNEKLFFGSGTQLSVL.